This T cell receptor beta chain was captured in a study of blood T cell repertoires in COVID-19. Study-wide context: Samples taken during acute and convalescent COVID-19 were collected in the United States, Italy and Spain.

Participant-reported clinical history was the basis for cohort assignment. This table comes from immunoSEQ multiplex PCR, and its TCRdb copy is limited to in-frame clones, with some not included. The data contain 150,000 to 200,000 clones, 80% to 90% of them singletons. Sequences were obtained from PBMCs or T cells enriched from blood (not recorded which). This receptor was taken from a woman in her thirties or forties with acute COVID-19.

The CDR3 DNA reads as TGTGCCAGCAGCTTGGGCAGCTACGAGCAGTACTTC. Translated, it gives CASSLGSYEQYF. The V call is TRBV7-9, the J call TRBJ2-7; D is uncertain. Germline CDR1 is SEHNR and CDR2 is FQNEAQ (reference sequence). The V gene lost 3 bases and the J gene lost 3 bases, with 6 bases spanning the gap. The CDR3 sequence is 12 residues long.